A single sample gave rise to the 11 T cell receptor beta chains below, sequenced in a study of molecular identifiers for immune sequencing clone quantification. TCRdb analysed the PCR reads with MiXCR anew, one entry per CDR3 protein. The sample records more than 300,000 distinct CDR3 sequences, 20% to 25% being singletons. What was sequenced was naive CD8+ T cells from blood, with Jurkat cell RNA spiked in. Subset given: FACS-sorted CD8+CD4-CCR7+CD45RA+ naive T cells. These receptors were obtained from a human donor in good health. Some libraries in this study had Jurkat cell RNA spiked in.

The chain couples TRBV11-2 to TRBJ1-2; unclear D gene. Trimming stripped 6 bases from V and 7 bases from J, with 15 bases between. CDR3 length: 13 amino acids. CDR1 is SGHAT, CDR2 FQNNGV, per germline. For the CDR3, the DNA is TGTGCCAGCAGTCCCTCGTCTGGCCGTGGCTACACCTTC. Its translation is CASSPSSGRGYTF.

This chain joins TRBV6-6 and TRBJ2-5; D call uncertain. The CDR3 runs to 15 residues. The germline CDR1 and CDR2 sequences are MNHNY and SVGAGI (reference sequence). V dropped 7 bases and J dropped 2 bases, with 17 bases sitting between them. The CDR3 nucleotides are TGTGCCAGCAACCCGGGCCCCTCCCTACAAGAGACCCAGTACTTC. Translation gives CASNPGPSLQETQYF.

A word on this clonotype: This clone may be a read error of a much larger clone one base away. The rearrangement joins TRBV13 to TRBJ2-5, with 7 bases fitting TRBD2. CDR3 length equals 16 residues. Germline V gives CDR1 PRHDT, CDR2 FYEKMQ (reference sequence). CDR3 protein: CASNRLLAAEGETRYF. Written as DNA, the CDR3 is TGTGCCAGCAACCGACTCCTAGCGGCCGAGGGAGAGACCCGGTACTTC.

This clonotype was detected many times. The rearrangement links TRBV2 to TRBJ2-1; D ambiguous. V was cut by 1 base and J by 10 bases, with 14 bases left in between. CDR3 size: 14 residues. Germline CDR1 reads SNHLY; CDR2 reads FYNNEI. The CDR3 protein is CASSEVVAEREQFF. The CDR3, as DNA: TGTGCCAGCAGTGAAGTTGTGGCCGAAAGAGAGCAGTTCTTC.

CDR3 nucleotide sequence: TGTGCCAGCAGCGTACAGGGCCGGATTGAAGCTTTCTTT. This gives the protein CASSVQGRIEAFF. This chain connects TRBV7-2 to TRBJ1-1; maybe TRBD1 (6 bases). With 5 bases removed from V and 7 bases from J, the gap between germline ends came to 14 bases. CDR3 length: 13 amino acids. Per germline, CDR1 SGHTA and CDR2 FQGNSA.

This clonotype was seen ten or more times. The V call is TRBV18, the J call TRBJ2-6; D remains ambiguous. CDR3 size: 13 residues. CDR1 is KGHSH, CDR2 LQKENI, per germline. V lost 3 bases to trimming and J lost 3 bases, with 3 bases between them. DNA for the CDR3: TGTGCCAGCTCACCTAATGGGGCCAACGTCCTGACTTTC. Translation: CASSPNGANVLTF.

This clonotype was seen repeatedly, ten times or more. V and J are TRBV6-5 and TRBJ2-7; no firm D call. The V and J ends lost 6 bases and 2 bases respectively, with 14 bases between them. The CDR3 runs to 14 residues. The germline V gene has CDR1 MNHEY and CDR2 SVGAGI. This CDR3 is CASSWQERAYEQYF. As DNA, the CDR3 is TGTGCCAGCAGCTGGCAGGAGAGAGCCTACGAGCAGTACTTC.

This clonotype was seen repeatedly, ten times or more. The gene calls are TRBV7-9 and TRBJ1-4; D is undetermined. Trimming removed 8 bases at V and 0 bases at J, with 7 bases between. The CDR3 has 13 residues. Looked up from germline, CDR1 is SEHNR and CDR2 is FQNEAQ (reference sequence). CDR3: CASDSATNEKLFF. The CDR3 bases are TGTGCCAGCGACTCTGCAACTAATGAAAAACTGTTTTTT.

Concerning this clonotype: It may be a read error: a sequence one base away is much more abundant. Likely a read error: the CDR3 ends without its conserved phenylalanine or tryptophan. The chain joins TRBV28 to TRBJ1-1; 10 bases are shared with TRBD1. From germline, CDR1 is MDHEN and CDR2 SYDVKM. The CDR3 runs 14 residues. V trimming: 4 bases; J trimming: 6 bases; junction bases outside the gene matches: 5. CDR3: CASSSRQGAPEAFL. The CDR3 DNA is TGTGCCAGCAGTTCCAGACAGGGGGCCCCTGAAGCTTTCCTT.

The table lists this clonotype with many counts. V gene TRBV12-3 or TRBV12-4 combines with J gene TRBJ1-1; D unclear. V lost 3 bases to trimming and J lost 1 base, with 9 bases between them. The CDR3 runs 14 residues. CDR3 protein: CASSLVAPNTEAFF. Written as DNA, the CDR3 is TGTGCCAGCAGTTTGGTGGCTCCGAACACTGAAGCTTTCTTT.

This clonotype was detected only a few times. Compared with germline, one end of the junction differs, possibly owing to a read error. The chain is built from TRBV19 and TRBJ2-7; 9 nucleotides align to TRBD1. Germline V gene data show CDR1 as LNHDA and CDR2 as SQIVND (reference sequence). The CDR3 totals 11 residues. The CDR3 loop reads CASQQGASVNF. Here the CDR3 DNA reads TGTGCCAGTCAACAGGGGGCATCTGTTAACTTC.